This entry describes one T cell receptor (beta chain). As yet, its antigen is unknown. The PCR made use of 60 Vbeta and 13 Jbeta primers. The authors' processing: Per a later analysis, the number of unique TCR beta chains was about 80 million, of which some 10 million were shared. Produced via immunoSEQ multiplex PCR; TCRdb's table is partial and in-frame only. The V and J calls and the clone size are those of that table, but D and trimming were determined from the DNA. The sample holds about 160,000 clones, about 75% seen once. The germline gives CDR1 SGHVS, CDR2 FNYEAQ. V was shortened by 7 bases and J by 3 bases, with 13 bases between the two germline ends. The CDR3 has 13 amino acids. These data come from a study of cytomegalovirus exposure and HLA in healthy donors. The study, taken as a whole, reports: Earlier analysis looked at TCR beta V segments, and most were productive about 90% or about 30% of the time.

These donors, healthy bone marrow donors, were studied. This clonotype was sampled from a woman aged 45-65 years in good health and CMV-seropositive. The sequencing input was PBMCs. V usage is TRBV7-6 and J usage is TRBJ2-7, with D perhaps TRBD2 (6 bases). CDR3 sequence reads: CASTAGLFYEQYF. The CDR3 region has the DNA TGTGCCAGCACCGCCGGACTATTCTACGAGCAGTACTTC.